A selection of T cell receptor beta chains follows, all from one sample in a study of regulatory T cells in long-lasting Graves disease. Using its own MiXCR run on the multiplex PCR reads, TCRdb lists one record per CDR3 protein. This sample yields 450,000 to 500,000 distinct CDR3 sequences, of which 15% to 20% are seen a single time; 10% to 15% belongs to the top ten. This sample also appeared in a second study, on T cells in Graves' hyperthyroidism and ophthalmopathy.

This sample comprised peripheral blood mononuclear cells (PBMCs), obtained at new diagnosis, from a patient treated with antithyroid drugs. The source is a man in his forties or fifties with Graves disease. CDR3s include the opening cysteine and the closing phenylalanine or tryptophan. Fields, in order: V gene, J gene, CDR3 protein.

v_gene: TRBV2
j_gene: TRBJ2-2
CDR3aa: CASSGGLINTGELFF

v_gene: TRBV28
j_gene: TRBJ2-7
CDR3aa: CASSLFLRDRDSYEQYF

v_gene: TRBV4-2
j_gene: TRBJ2-5
CDR3aa: CASSQEASAEETQYF

v_gene: TRBV7-9
j_gene: TRBJ1-4
CDR3aa: CASSGDSSNEKLFF

v_gene: TRBV20-1
j_gene: TRBJ2-7
CDR3aa: CSARADLYEQYF

v_gene: TRBV6-1
j_gene: TRBJ1-2
CDR3aa: CASREGRNYGYTF

v_gene: TRBV7-9
j_gene: TRBJ1-2
CDR3aa: CASSPDSHYGYTF

v_gene: TRBV10-3
j_gene: TRBJ1-2
CDR3aa: CAISERQINYGYTF

v_gene: TRBV30
j_gene: TRBJ2-1
CDR3aa: CAWSAGLAAYNEQFF

v_gene: TRBV20-1
j_gene: TRBJ2-3
CDR3aa: CSASRQGATDTQYF

v_gene: TRBV28
j_gene: TRBJ2-7
CDR3aa: CASIGTSGPSGEQYF

v_gene: TRBV5-1
j_gene: TRBJ2-7
CDR3aa: CASSPATRNYEQYF

v_gene: TRBV30
j_gene: TRBJ1-5
CDR3aa: CAWSAHSSNQPQHF

v_gene: TRBV11-3
j_gene: TRBJ1-4
CDR3aa: CASSSGQINEKLFF

v_gene: TRBV20-1
j_gene: TRBJ2-1
CDR3aa: CSAIVNEQFF

v_gene: TRBV2
j_gene: TRBJ2-2
CDR3aa: CASKGGQAPGELFF

v_gene: TRBV12-3/TRBV12-4
j_gene: TRBJ1-2
CDR3aa: CASSPAGRLNYGYTF

v_gene: TRBV27
j_gene: TRBJ2-5
CDR3aa: CASSSGGTGQETQYF

v_gene: TRBV6-2/TRBV6-3
j_gene: TRBJ2-7
CDR3aa: CASSVPGTGGYEQYF

v_gene: TRBV12-3/TRBV12-4
j_gene: TRBJ1-1
CDR3aa: CASSLFGGGNEAFF

v_gene: TRBV5-1
j_gene: TRBJ1-5
CDR3aa: CASSSGQANQPQHF

v_gene: TRBV3-1
j_gene: TRBJ2-5
CDR3aa: CASSLSSGTLLQETQYF

v_gene: TRBV6-1
j_gene: TRBJ2-1
CDR3aa: CASRDPGTNTYNEQFF

v_gene: TRBV2
j_gene: TRBJ2-4
CDR3aa: CASRGYIQYF

v_gene: TRBV18
j_gene: TRBJ2-7
CDR3aa: CASSATGVGNEQYF

v_gene: TRBV12-3/TRBV12-4
j_gene: TRBJ2-7
CDR3aa: CASSKLGGEQYF

v_gene: TRBV7-9
j_gene: TRBJ2-1
CDR3aa: CASSRSSGRAGPEQFF

v_gene: TRBV20-1
j_gene: TRBJ2-1
CDR3aa: CSARRARGYNEQFF

v_gene: TRBV28
j_gene: TRBJ2-7
CDR3aa: CASSFLATNTGEQYF

v_gene: TRBV12-3/TRBV12-4
j_gene: TRBJ2-4
CDR3aa: CASSLVGPPLGNIQYF

v_gene: TRBV2
j_gene: TRBJ2-1
CDR3aa: CASSEIGQYNEQFF

v_gene: TRBV7-8
j_gene: TRBJ2-1
CDR3aa: CASSLRISRFPYNEQFF

v_gene: TRBV12-5
j_gene: TRBJ2-2
CDR3aa: CASGFGELFF

v_gene: TRBV3-1
j_gene: TRBJ1-2
CDR3aa: CASSRNEGSYGYTF

v_gene: TRBV30
j_gene: TRBJ1-2
CDR3aa: CAWSVPRGDNYGYTF

v_gene: TRBV28
j_gene: TRBJ1-5
CDR3aa: CASSYGMRNQPQHF

v_gene: TRBV6-2/TRBV6-3
j_gene: TRBJ2-5
CDR3aa: CASSKLAGEGETQYF

v_gene: TRBV28
j_gene: TRBJ2-1
CDR3aa: CASSLVYNEQFF

v_gene: TRBV2
j_gene: TRBJ2-2
CDR3aa: CASRGTSGRGTGELFF

v_gene: TRBV24-1
j_gene: TRBJ2-1
CDR3aa: CATSDPGRTGHNEQFF

v_gene: TRBV28
j_gene: TRBJ2-3
CDR3aa: CASSWADGSQYF

v_gene: TRBV3-1
j_gene: TRBJ2-3
CDR3aa: CASKGGKSTDTQYF

v_gene: TRBV28
j_gene: TRBJ2-2
CDR3aa: CASSSGTLAGGFGELFF

v_gene: TRBV5-1
j_gene: TRBJ2-1
CDR3aa: CASRLGLLSYNEQFF

v_gene: TRBV27
j_gene: TRBJ2-1
CDR3aa: CASSLSRGPGEQFF

v_gene: TRBV20-1
j_gene: TRBJ2-2
CDR3aa: CSAKTGSSNTGELFF

v_gene: TRBV29-1
j_gene: TRBJ1-1
CDR3aa: CSVETGRGLGTEAFF

v_gene: TRBV19
j_gene: TRBJ2-7
CDR3aa: CASSISDATYEQYF

v_gene: TRBV5-1
j_gene: TRBJ2-7
CDR3aa: CASSPGTSGSEQYF

v_gene: TRBV7-9
j_gene: TRBJ2-1
CDR3aa: CASSLIASGVYNEQFF

v_gene: TRBV3-1
j_gene: TRBJ1-2
CDR3aa: CASSQVRGQSSYGYTF

v_gene: TRBV7-8
j_gene: TRBJ2-6
CDR3aa: CASSSRGSGANVLTF

v_gene: TRBV20-1
j_gene: TRBJ1-5
CDR3aa: CSARRTGTLNQPQHF